A single sample is the source of the 20 T cell receptor beta chains below, sequenced in a study of regulatory T cells in long-lasting Graves disease. Stated time point: persistent/refractory GD, antithyroid drugs over 5 years with positive TRAb. Isolated PBMC RNA provided the starting material for the TCR library. Researchers made TCR beta libraries by using iRepertoire HTBI primers and running Arm-PCR on CDR3 regions. One entry per CDR3 protein results from TCRdb running MiXCR on the multiplex PCR reads. The table includes some 370,000 distinct CDR3 sequences, about 23% detected once. The sample in question was peripheral blood mononuclear cells (PBMCs), obtained when the disease was refractory, from a patient treated with antithyroid drugs. These TCRs come from a middle-aged woman with Graves disease.

Details on this clonotype: This may be a read error: a much more frequent sequence differs by one nucleotide. The genes are TRBV6-2 or TRBV6-3 and TRBJ2-5; tentatively, D is TRBD2 (5 bases). Trimming pared 6 bases from V and 3 bases from J, leaving 17 bases between. This CDR3 is 15 amino acids long. Germline CDR1 is MNHEY and CDR2 is SVGEGT. DNA for the CDR3: TGTGCCAGCAGGAGGTGGATAGCGAGAGAAGAGACCCAGTACTTC. Translation gives CASRRWIAREETQYF.

V usage is TRBV29-1 and J usage is TRBJ1-5, with D unclear. V lost 8 bases and J 7 bases, leaving 18 bases between the germline ends. The CDR3 contains 13 residues. Germline-derived CDR1 and CDR2 are SQVTM and ANQGSEA. CDR3 in DNA: TGCAGCTCAAAGAGCGGACCGGGGCAGCCCCAGCATTTT. It is translated as CSSKSGPGQPQHF.

The chain carries TRBV28 and TRBJ1-3; TRBD1 matches 7 bases. The CDR3 length is 17 residues. CDR1 MDHEN and CDR2 SYDVKM come from the germline V gene. Unmatched junction bases numbered 12, after V lost 4 bases and J lost 3 bases. The CDR3 reads CASSSGTETYIGNTIYF. The CDR3 DNA reads as TGTGCCAGCAGTTCTGGGACAGAGACATACATTGGAAACACCATATATTTT.

This clonotype was found a few times. The chain recombines TRBV19 with TRBJ2-1; 8 nucleotides line up with TRBD2. V shed 9 bases, J shed 7 bases, and the junction held 8 bases outside the gene matches. Per germline, CDR1 LNHDA and CDR2 SQIVND (reference sequence). The CDR3 extends over 13 amino acids. CDR3 nucleotide sequence: TGTGCCAGCCGGGGGGGGCCGGTGAATGAGCAGTTCTTC. Translating gives CASRGGPVNEQFF.

The table lists this clonotype with many counts. The J gene is TRBJ2-5, the V gene TRBV11-1; D is unclear. The CDR3 runs 13 residues. Trimming stripped 1 base from V and 4 bases from J, with 7 bases between. CDR1 and CDR2 (germline): SGHAT, FQDESV (reference sequence). Written as DNA, the CDR3 is TGTGCCAGCAGCTTAGGGGTCGCAGAGACCCAGTACTTC. Amino acids: CASSLGVAETQYF.

This clonotype was observed at least ten times. The V call is TRBV11-2, the J call TRBJ1-4, with D unclear. CDR3 size: 12 residues. V lost 5 bases and J 10 bases, leaving 11 bases between the germline ends. Germline values: CDR1 SGHAT, CDR2 FQNNGV. The CDR3 here is CASSPPRGKLFF. The CDR3 nucleotides are TGTGCCAGCAGCCCGCCCCGAGGAAAACTGTTTTTT. The full variable domain, in which reference TRBV11-2 and TRBJ1-4 provide the parts outside the CDR3, is EAGVAQSPRYKIIEKRQSVAFWCNPISGHATLYWYQQILGQGPKLLIQFQNNGVVDDSQLPKDRFSAERLKGVDSTLKIQPAKLEDSAVYLCASSPPRGKLFFGSGTQLSVL.

The rearrangement uses TRBV15 and TRBJ2-2, with TRBD2 matching over 9 bases. The CDR3 covers 14 residues. J lost 1 base, V lost 8 bases, and 2 bases had no gene match. Germline CDR1 reads LNHNV; CDR2 reads YYDKDF (reference sequence). CDR3 protein: CATEAGGNTGELFF. The CDR3 DNA is TGTGCCACCGAAGCGGGAGGGAACACCGGGGAGCTGTTTTTT.

A few counts support this clonotype. The CDR3 region is CASSNTLDHRNQPQHF. CDR3 bases: TGTGCCAGCAGTAACACCCTCGACCATAGGAATCAGCCCCAGCATTTT. The rearrangement joins TRBV6-1 to TRBJ1-5, with unresolved D. CDR1 and CDR2 from the germline V gene are MNHNS and SASEGT. Trimming stripped 5 bases from V and 4 bases from J, with 18 bases between. The CDR3 is 16 amino acids.

The chain joins TRBV20-1 to TRBJ2-7; no clear D. CDR1 and CDR2 from the germline V gene are DFQATT and SNEGSKA (reference sequence). The CDR3 length is 14 residues. The V gene lost 6 bases and the J gene lost 0 bases, with 15 bases spanning the gap. The CDR3 DNA sequence: TGCAGTGCCCGCGACCTTGACCTCTCCTACGAGCAGTACTTC. Protein product: CSARDLDLSYEQYF.

The chain joins TRBV5-8 to TRBJ2-2; the match to TRBD2 covers 8 bases. V shed 0 bases, J shed 5 bases, and the junction held 24 bases outside the gene matches. The V gene's germline CDR1 is SGHTS and CDR2 YDEGEE. There are 22 residues in the CDR3. In DNA, the CDR3 is TGTGCCAGCAGCTTGGGAGGCGGCCCCCCGATGGCGGGAGGCCTTCGGACCGGGGAGCTGTTTTTT. Translating it yields CASSLGGGPPMAGGLRTGELFF.

There are many counts of this clonotype. The chain recombines TRBV27 with TRBJ2-4, with no clear D. Trimming shortened V by 4 bases and J by 8 bases, and 15 bases separated the two germline ends. CDR1 is MNHEY, CDR2 SMNVEV, per germline (reference sequence). CDR3 size: 14 residues. DNA of the CDR3: TGTGCCAGCAGTTCGCTGACCCATACGGACATTCAGTACTTC. Translating it yields CASSSLTHTDIQYF.

This rearrangement joins TRBV13 to TRBJ2-7; the match to TRBD2 covers 11 bases. J lost 5 bases, V lost 5 bases, and 5 bases had no gene match. The CDR3 runs 14 residues. Germline CDR1 is PRHDT and CDR2 is FYEKMQ (reference sequence). The CDR3 loop reads CASSRLAGTDEQYF. The CDR3 coding sequence is TGTGCCAGCAGCCGACTAGCGGGAACAGACGAGCAGTACTTC.

The chain combines TRBV5-1 with TRBJ2-7, with D tentatively TRBD1 or TRBD2 (5 bases each). Germline CDR1 reads SGHRS; CDR2 reads YFSETQ. This CDR3 comprises 15 residues. The V and J ends lost 0 bases and 0 bases respectively, with 10 bases between them. CDR3 sequence: CASSLANGGSYEQYF. In DNA form, the CDR3 reads TGCGCCAGCAGCTTGGCCAATGGGGGCTCCTACGAGCAGTACTTC.

The genes are TRBV6-2 or TRBV6-3 and TRBJ2-6; D may be TRBD2 (6 bases). Germline assignment: CDR1 MNHEY and CDR2 SVGEGT. The CDR3 contains 15 residues. Trimming cost V 6 bases and J 1 base, with 10 bases left between them. This CDR3 is CASSGGRSGANVLTF. CDR3 in DNA: TGTGCCAGCAGCGGAGGGAGATCTGGGGCCAACGTCCTGACTTTC.

This clonotype was detected ten times or more. CDR3: CASSTKGVQKVDGYTF. The CDR3 DNA reads TGTGCCAGCAGTACCAAAGGTGTACAGAAGGTGGATGGCTACACCTTC. J is TRBJ1-2 and V is TRBV28, with D uncertain. CDR3 length: 16 residues. CDR1 and CDR2 (germline): MDHEN, SYDVKM. Trimming took off 5 bases at V and 6 bases at J, with 22 bases between the two ends.

This chain uses TRBV28 with TRBJ2-2, with 8 nucleotides matching TRBD1. J was trimmed by 2 bases and V by 4 bases; bases with no gene match: 3. The CDR3 totals 15 residues. Germline-derived CDR1 and CDR2 are MDHEN and SYDVKM. CDR3 coding DNA: TGTGCCAGCAGTTCGGGACAGGTTAACACCGGGGAGCTGTTTTTT. Encoded protein: CASSSGQVNTGELFF. The full variable domain, completed using reference TRBV28 and TRBJ2-2, is DVKVTQSSRYLVKRTGEKVFLECVQDMDHENMFWYRQDPGLGLRLIYFSYDVKMKEKGDIPEGYSVSREKKERFSLILESASTNQTSMYLCASSSGQVNTGELFFGEGSRLTVL.

This clonotype was found a few times. CDR3 sequence reads: CASSRIAGRPYEQYF. The CDR3 DNA is TGTGCCAGCAGCCGCATAGCGGGAAGACCCTACGAGCAGTACTTC. The V call is TRBV11-2, the J call TRBJ2-7, with 8 bases fitting TRBD2. The trim removed 5 bases at V and 2 bases at J, leaving 8 bases unmatched. This CDR3 region has 15 residues. CDR1 SGHAT and CDR2 FQNNGV come from the germline V gene.

This clonotype was observed at least ten times. The chain links TRBV5-5 to TRBJ2-5, with 8 bases that match TRBD2. The V gene's germline CDR1 is SGHKS and CDR2 YYEKEE (reference sequence). The length of the CDR3 is 16 residues. Germline trimming cut 1 base from V and 0 bases from J; bases unmatched to any gene: 5. This chain's CDR3 is CASSLQGGRYQETQYF. The CDR3 DNA follows: TGTGCCAGCAGCTTGCAGGGCGGGAGGTACCAAGAGACCCAGTACTTC.

As concerns this clonotype: A much larger clone differs from this one at a single base, so this may be a read error. This chain connects TRBV2 to TRBJ2-7; no reliable D call. The germline V gene has CDR1 SNHLY and CDR2 FYNNEI. This CDR3 contains 11 residues. The CDR3, as DNA: TGTGCCAGCAGCTACCAGTTCGAGCTGTACTTC. Translated, it gives CASSYQFELYF.

Many counts were recorded for this clonotype. V usage is TRBV9 and J usage is TRBJ2-5, with TRBD2 matching over 8 bases. CDR1 is SGDLS, CDR2 YYNGEE, per germline. The CDR3 contains 15 residues. Trimming removed 0 bases from V and 4 bases from J; junction bases left unmatched: 5. CDR3 residues: CASSVGAGDLETQYF. In nucleotides, the CDR3 is TGTGCCAGCAGCGTAGGAGCGGGAGATTTAGAGACCCAGTACTTC.